These 8 T cell receptor beta chains were sequenced from one sample in a study of blood T cell repertoires in COVID-19. Measured with immunoSEQ multiplex PCR; TCRdb has only the in-frame clones, and not every one. The data show roughly 220,000 clones, about nine tenths seen once. The specimen sequenced was peripheral blood. These receptors all stem from a man under 40 who had recovered from COVID-19.

V usage is TRBV28 and J usage is TRBJ2-2; 8 bases line up with TRBD1. Germline CDR1 MDHEN, CDR2 SYDVKM. The CDR3 consists of 15 residues. The V gene end was trimmed by 4 bases and the J gene end by 2 bases; junction bases not matched to a gene: 3. This CDR3 is CASSSGGHNTGELFF. CDR3 bases: TGTGCCAGCAGTTCAGGGGGCCATAACACCGGGGAGCTGTTTTTT.

The DNA for the CDR3 is TGTGCCAGCTCTGCGGGGGCAGCCTACAATGAGCAGTTCTTC. Protein: CASSAGAAYNEQFF. The chain carries TRBV13 and TRBJ2-1; D is possibly TRBD2 (7 bases). Germline assignment: CDR1 PRHDT and CDR2 FYEKMQ (reference sequence). The CDR3 is 14 amino acids. The V gene lost 8 bases and the J gene lost 2 bases, with 13 bases spanning the gap.

This clone was counted once. The chain joins TRBV7-2 to TRBJ1-3, with TRBD1 matching 7 bases. V was clipped by 2 bases and J by 0 bases; unmatched bases: 7. Per the germline V gene, CDR1 is SGHTA and CDR2 is FQGNSA. The CDR3 extends over 17 amino acids. In DNA form, the CDR3 reads TGTGCCAGCAGCTTACGGAGGACAGGCCTCTCTGGAAACACCATATATTTT. It yields the protein CASSLRRTGLSGNTIYF.

In its sample, this clone was seen a few times. CDR3 sequence (DNA): TGTGCCAGCAGCTTAGGCGGGGGGGCTTCCTACAATGAGCAGTTCTTC. Translated: CASSLGGGASYNEQFF. The chain carries TRBV11-2 and TRBJ2-1, with 9 bases aligning to TRBD2. This CDR3 spans 16 amino acids. V lost 1 base and J lost 1; bases outside the gene matches: 2. Germline lookup yields CDR1 SGHAT and CDR2 FQNNGV.

The rearrangement joins TRBV18 to TRBJ1-4; TRBD1 aligns across 10 bases. Germline CDR1 and CDR2: KGHSH and LQKENI. The V gene end was trimmed by 3 bases and the J gene end by 7 bases; junction bases not matched to a gene: 5. This CDR3 contains 15 residues. CDR3 sequence reads: CASSPEGQGGEKLFF. For the CDR3, the DNA is TGTGCCAGCTCACCTGAAGGACAGGGGGGTGAAAAACTGTTTTTT. The full variable domain, rest sourced from reference TRBV18 and TRBJ1-4, is NAGVMQNPRHLVRRRGQEARLRCSPMKGHSHVYWYRQLPEEGLKFMVYLQKENIIDESGMPKERFSAEFPKEGPSILRIQQVVRGDSAAYFCASSPEGQGGEKLFFGSGTQLSVL.

The chain is built from TRBV5-1 and TRBJ1-2; 8 positions match TRBD1. Germline CDR1 reads SGHRS; CDR2 reads YFSETQ. This CDR3 comprises 14 residues. V shed 4 bases and J 4 bases; nucleotides not matched to a gene: 6. The CDR3 DNA sequence: TGCGCCAGCAGCATAGGACAGGGTACCTATGGCTACACCTTC. It codes for CASSIGQGTYGYTF.

This chain joins TRBV6-2 or TRBV6-3 and TRBJ1-2; D gene unclear. The CDR3 sequence is 13 residues long. Trimming stripped 2 bases from V and 4 bases from J, with 8 bases between. The germline CDR1 and CDR2 sequences are MNHEY and SVGEGT. The CDR3 loop reads CASSYTTGYGYTF. The CDR3 DNA follows: TGTGCCAGCAGTTACACGACGGGCTATGGCTACACCTTC.

The chain links TRBV9 to TRBJ1-4, with D tentatively TRBD1 (5 bases). V lost 3 bases, J lost 4 bases, and 10 bases lay in between. Germline V gene sequence: CDR1 SGDLS, CDR2 YYNGEE. This CDR3 is 14 amino acids long. This chain's CDR3 is CASSAWGRNEKLFF. For the CDR3, the DNA is TGTGCCAGCAGCGCTTGGGGCCGTAATGAAAAACTGTTTTTT.